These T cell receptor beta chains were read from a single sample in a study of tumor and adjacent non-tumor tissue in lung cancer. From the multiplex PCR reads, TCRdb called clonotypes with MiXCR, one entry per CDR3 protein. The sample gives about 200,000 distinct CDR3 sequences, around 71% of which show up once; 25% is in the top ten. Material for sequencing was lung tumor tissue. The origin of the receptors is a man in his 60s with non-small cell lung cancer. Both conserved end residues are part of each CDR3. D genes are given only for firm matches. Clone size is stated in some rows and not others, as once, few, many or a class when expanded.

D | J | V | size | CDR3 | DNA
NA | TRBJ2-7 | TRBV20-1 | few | CSASAGQTYEQYF | TGCAGTGCTAGTGCCGGACAGACCTACGAGCAGTACTTC
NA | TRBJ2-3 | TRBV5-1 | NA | CASSLLCRSPDTDTQYF | TGCGCCAGCAGCTTGTTGTGTCGGAGCCCCGACACAGATACGCAGTATTTT
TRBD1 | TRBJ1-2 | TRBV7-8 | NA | CATQQGVHGYTF | TGTGCCACCCAACAGGGGGTACATGGCTACACCTTC
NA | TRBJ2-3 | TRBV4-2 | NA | CASKLRRLRRPRTDAQYF | TGTGCCAGCAAACTCCGGCGTCTCCGCCGCCCTAGGACAGATGCGCAGTATTTT
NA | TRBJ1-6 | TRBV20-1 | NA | CSTRTDQDSYNSPLHF | TGCAGTACTAGAACCGACCAGGACAGCTATAATTCACCCCTCCACTTT
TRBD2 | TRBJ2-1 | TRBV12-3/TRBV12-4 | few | CASTGTSGRGSYNEQFF | TGTGCCAGCACCGGGACTAGCGGGAGAGGCTCCTACAATGAGCAGTTCTTC
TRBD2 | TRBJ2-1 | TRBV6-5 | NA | CAISFTRGLAGNMGFNEQFF | TGTGCCATCAGTTTTACCCGCGGACTAGCGGGAAATATGGGTTTCAATGAACAGTTCTTC
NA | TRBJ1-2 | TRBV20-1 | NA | CSARDLGSDYGYTF | TGCAGTGCTAGAGATTTAGGGTCTGACTATGGCTACACCTTC
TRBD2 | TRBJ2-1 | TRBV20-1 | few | CSARPTGTRRGNEQFF | TGCAGTGCTAGACCTACCGGGACTAGAAGGGGCAATGAGCAGTTCTTC
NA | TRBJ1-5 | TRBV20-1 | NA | CSARVGLHSNQPQHF | TGCAGTGCTAGGGTAGGGCTCCATAGCAATCAGCCTCAGCATTTT
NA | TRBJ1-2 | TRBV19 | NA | CASMSPGLSRYGYTF | TGTGCCAGTATGTCTCCGGGCCTCAGCCGCTATGGCTACACCTTC
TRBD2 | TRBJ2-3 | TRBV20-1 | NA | CSAMDLPSGRARDTQYF | TGCAGTGCTATGGATTTGCCTAGCGGGAGGGCAAGAGATACGCAGTATTTT
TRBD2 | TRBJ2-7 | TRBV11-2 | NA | CASSFDWAAFTGGPYEEFF | TGTGCCAGCAGTTTCGATTGGGCAGCTTTTACGGGGGGACCCTACGAGGAGTTCTTC
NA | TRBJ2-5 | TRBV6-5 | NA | CASSDLGTPGETQYF | TGTGCCAGCAGTGACCTGGGGACCCCGGGCGAGACCCAGTACTTC
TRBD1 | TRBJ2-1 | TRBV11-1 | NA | CTSSDRSYTEQFF | TGTACCAGCTCGGACAGGTCCTACACTGAGCAGTTCTTC
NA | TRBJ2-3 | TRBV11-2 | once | CASTREGRGRSTDTEYF | TGTGCCAGCACCAGAGAGGGGCGGGGCAGGAGCACAGATACGGAGTATTTT
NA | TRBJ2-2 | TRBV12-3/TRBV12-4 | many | CASRNSTNTGELFF | TGTGCCAGCAGAAATTCTACGAACACCGGGGAGCTGTTTTTT
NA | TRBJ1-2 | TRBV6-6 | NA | CASSETEAYGYTF | TGTGCCAGCAGCGAGACTGAGGCCTATGGCTACACCTTC
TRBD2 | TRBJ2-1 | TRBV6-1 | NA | CASSDRTSGLGNEQFF | TGTGCCAGCAGTGACCGCACTAGCGGGCTAGGGAATGAGCAGTTCTTC
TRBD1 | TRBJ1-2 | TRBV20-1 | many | CSAGGQSYGYTF | TGCAGTGCTGGGGGACAGAGCTATGGCTACACCTTC
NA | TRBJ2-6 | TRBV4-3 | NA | CVSSQDAVSGANVLTF | TGCGTCAGCAGCCAAGATGCGGTGTCTGGGGCCAACGTCTTGACTTTC
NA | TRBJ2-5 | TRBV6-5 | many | CASSSPRGQGETQYF | TGTGCCAGCAGTTCCCCTAGAGGTCAGGGGGAGACCCAGTACTTC
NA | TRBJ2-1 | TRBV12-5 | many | CASGLVEGYNEQFF | TGTGCTAGTGGTTTGGTAGAGGGCTACAATGAGCAGTTCTTC
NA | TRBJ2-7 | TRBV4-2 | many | CASSQDGTAYEQYF | TGTGCCAGCAGCCAAGACGGCACCGCCTACGAGCAGTACTTC
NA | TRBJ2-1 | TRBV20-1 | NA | CSVRSRGLYNEQFF | TGCAGTGTTAGATCCCGAGGGTTATACAATGAGCAGTTCTTC
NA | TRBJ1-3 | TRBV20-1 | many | CSARDTPGVGNTIYF | TGCAGTGCTAGAGATACGCCAGGGGTTGGAAACACCATATATTTT
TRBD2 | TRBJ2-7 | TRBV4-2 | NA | CASSQENPGGSYEQYF | TGTGCCAGCAGCCAAGAAAACCCGGGGGGCTCCTACGAGCAGTACTTC
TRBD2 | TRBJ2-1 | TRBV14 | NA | CASSQRGDPYNEQFF | TGTGCCAGCAGCCAACGGGGGGACCCTTACAATGAGCAGTTCTTC
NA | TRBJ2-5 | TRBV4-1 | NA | CASRSSGVRSQETQYF | TGCGCCAGCAGATCATCCGGAGTACGGTCCCAAGAGACCCAGTACTTC
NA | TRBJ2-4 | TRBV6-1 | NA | CASSEAYRDFQYF | TGTGCGAGCAGTGAAGCCTACCGGGACTTTCAGTACTTC
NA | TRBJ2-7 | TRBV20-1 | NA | CSAAARAVGTYEQCF | TGCAGTGCTGCCGCAAGGGCAGTCGGAACCTACGAGCAGTGCTTC
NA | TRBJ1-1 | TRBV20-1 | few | CSATQGGMNTEAFF | TGCAGTGCGACGCAGGGTGGCATGAACACTGAAGCTTTCTTT
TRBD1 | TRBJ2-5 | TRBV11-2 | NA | CVSTSTGEVTQCF | TGTGTCAGCACCTCTACAGGGGAAGTGACCCAGTGCTTC
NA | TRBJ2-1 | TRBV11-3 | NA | CASSLVARPNEKFF | TGTGCCAGCAGCTTAGTTGCACGCCCTAACGAGAAGTTCTTC
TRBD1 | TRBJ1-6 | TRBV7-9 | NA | CASSSALRHGQAAYSPLHF | TGTGCCAGCAGCTCAGCCCTTCGCCATGGACAGGCGGCGTATTCACCCCTCCACTTT
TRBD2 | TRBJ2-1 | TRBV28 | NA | CASSLFGTSGRLYEQFF | TGTGCCAGCAGTTTATTCGGGACTAGCGGGAGACTCTACGAGCAGTTCTTC
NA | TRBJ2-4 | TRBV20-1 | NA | CSTRAVDRALQVTKNIQYF | TGCAGTACTAGAGCCGTCGACCGGGCCCTACAAGTGACCAAAAACATTCAGTACTTC
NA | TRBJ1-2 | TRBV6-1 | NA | CASSEGRGSLNYGYTF | TGTGCCAGCAGTGAAGGACGGGGCTCCCTCAACTATGGCTACACCTTC
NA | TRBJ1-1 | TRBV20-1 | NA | CSASISRGTEAFF | TGCAGTGCTAGCATTTCCCGGGGCACTGAAGCTTTCTTT
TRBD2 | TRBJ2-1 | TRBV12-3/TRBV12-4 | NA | CASRRLAGDSNEQFF | TGTGCCAGCAGGCGATTAGCGGGGGACTCCAATGAGCAGTTCTTC
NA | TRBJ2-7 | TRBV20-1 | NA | CSAARLGAYEQYF | TGCAGTGCTGCCCGACTAGGAGCCTACGAGCAGTACTTC
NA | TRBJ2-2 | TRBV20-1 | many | CSARPILWRSTGELFF | TGCAGTGCTAGACCCATCTTGTGGCGTTCCACCGGGGAGCTGTTTTTT
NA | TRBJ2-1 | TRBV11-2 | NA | CASTPYGVANGVYNEQFF | TGTGCCAGCACTCCCTACGGGGTGGCTAACGGGGTTTACAATGAGCAGTTCTTC
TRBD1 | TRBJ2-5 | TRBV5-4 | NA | CGNSVLGGMRETQYF | TGTGGTAACAGCGTTTTAGGGGGCATGAGGGAGACCCAGTACTTC
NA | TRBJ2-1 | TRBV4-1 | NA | CASTQDLDRNSREGMKQFF | TGCGCCAGCACCCAAGATTTGGATAGGAATAGCAGGGAAGGGATGAAGCAGTTCTTC
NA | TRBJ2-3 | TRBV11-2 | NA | CAGSPVAGGSTDTQYF | TGTGCCGGCAGCCCAGTGGCCGGCGGTAGCACAGATACGCAGTATTTT
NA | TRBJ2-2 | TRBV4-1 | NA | CANSQDLGWDTGELFF | TGCGCCAACAGCCAAGATCTTGGCTGGGACACAGGGGAGCTGTTTTTT
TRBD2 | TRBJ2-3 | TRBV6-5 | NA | CASSTLAGRLTDTQYF | TGTGCCAGCAGTACCCTAGCGGGGAGACTCACAGATACGCAGTATTTT
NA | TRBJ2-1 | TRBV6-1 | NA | CASREDFLYNEQFF | TGTGCCAGCAGAGAGGACTTTTTATACAATGAGCAGTTCTTC
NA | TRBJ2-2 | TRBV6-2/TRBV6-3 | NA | CASSYILGTSHTGELFF | TGTGCCAGCAGTTACATCCTGGGGACATCACACACCGGGGAGCTGTTTTTT
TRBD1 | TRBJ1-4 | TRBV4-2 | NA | CTSSPWDSSNEKLFF | TGTACCAGCAGCCCCTGGGACAGCTCTAATGAAAAACTGTTTTTT
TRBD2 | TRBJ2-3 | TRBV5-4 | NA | CPSRSGGYTDTQYF | TGTCCCAGCAGAAGCGGGGGGTACACAGATACCCAGTATTTT
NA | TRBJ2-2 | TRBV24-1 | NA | CATSDVTVNTGELFF | TGTGCCACCAGTGACGTGACGGTGAACACCGGGGAGCTGTTTTTT
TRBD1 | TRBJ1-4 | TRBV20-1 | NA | CSARKGAREKLFF | TGCAGTGCCAGAAAGGGGGCAAGGGAAAAACTGTTTTTT
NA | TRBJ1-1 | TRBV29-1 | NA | CSAQDGETEAFF | TGCAGCGCTCAAGATGGGGAAACTGAAGCTTTCTTC
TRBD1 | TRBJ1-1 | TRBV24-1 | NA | CATSEGQGVGNTEAFF | TGTGCCACCAGTGAAGGACAGGGGGTAGGGAACACTGAAGCTTTCTTT
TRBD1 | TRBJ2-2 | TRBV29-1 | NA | CSVFTPGQANTGELFF | TGTAGCGTTTTTACTCCGGGACAGGCGAACACCGGGGAGCTGTTTTTT
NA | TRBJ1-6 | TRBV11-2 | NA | CASSTEVQGSYNSPLHF | TGTGCCAGCAGCACAGAAGTACAGGGCTCATATAATTCACCCCTCCACTTT
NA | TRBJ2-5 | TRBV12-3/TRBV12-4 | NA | CASSLGLTWKETQYF | TGTGCCAGCAGCCTAGGACTAACGTGGAAGGAGACCCAGTACTTC